This TCR beta chain was documented in a study of neurological immune-mediated disorders. The germline CDR1 and CDR2 sequences are ENHRY and SYGVKD. V dropped 5 bases and J dropped 6; count of bases not matched to a gene: 7. The CDR3 loop spans 13 amino acids. In this sample, this clonotype turned up many times. Its target is unknown. With 10-nucleotide random UMIs, 5'RACE was used to make the cDNA. From 15-18 subjects, every sequencing run obtained over 170 million TCR-beta sequences. TCRdb re-analysed the 5' RACE reads in MiXCR, keeping a single row per CDR3 protein. There are roughly 50,000 distinct CDR3 sequences in the sample; about a tenth occur only once, and over 4% lies in the top ten. Study-wide results and limits: The greatest TCR clonal expansion occurred in HTLV-1-associated myelopathy and the least in multiple sclerosis, which fell below healthy controls.

The unsorted libraries were generated from a total of 2 million PBMCs, which had been stored in RNAlater at -80 C. This receptor was identified in a man between 65 and 85 years old with HTLV-1-associated myelopathy (HAM/TSP). The chain combines TRBV10-3 with TRBJ2-7; 7 nucleotides align to TRBD1. The sample was PBMCs. DNA of the CDR3: TGTGCCATCAGTAAAACAGGGGCCAGCGAGCAGTACTTC. The encoded protein is CAISKTGASEQYF.